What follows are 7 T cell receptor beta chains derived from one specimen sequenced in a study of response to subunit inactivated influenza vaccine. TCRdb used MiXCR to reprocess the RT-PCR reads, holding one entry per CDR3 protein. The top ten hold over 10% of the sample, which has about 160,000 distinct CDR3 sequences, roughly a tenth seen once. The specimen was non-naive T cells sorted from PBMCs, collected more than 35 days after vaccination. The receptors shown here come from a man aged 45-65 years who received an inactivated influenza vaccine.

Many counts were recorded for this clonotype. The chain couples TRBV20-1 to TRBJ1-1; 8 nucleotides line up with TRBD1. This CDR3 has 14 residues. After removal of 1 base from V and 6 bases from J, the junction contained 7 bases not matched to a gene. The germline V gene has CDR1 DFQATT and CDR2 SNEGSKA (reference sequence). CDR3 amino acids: CSARVGGRGPEAFF. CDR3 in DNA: TGCAGTGCTAGAGTTGGGGGCAGGGGGCCTGAAGCTTTCTTT.

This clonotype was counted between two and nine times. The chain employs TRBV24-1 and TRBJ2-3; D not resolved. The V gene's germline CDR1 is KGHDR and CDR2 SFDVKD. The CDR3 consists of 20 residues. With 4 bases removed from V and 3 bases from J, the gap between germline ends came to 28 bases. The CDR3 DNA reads TGTGCCACCAGTGAGCCCTTTTCCCCGAGCAGCTCTTTTCCTACAGATACGCAGTATTTT. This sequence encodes CATSEPFSPSSSFPTDTQYF.

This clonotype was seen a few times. The CDR3 protein is CASSPPNTGTRAGIQYF. The CDR3 region has the DNA TGTGCCAGCAGTCCCCCAAACACCGGGACAAGGGCCGGCATTCAGTACTTC. This chain connects TRBV28 to TRBJ2-4; possibly TRBD1 for D (6 bases). CDR3 size: 17 residues. CDR1 is MDHEN and CDR2 is SYDVKM in the germline V gene. The V end was cut by 5 bases, the J end by 9 bases, with 26 bases between.

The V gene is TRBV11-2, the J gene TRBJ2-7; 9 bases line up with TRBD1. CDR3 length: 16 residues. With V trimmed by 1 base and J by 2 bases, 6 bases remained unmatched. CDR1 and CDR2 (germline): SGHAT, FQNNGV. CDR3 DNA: TGTGCCAGCAGCTTAGGCCCTGGACAGGGGACCTACGAGCAGTACTTC. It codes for CASSLGPGQGTYEQYF.

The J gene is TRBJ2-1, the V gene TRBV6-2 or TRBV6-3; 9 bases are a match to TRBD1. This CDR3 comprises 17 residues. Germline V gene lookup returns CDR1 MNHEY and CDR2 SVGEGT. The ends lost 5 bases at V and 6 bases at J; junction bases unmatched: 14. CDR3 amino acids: CASSLGQGLIYSNEQFF. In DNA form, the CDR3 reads TGTGCCAGCAGTCTAGGACAGGGGTTAATCTACTCCAATGAGCAGTTCTTC.

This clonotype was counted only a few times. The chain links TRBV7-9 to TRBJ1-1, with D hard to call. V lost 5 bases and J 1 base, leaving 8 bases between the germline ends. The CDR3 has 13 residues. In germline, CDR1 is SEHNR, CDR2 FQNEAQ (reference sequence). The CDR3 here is CASSQSENTEAFF. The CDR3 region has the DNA TGTGCCAGCAGCCAAAGTGAGAACACTGAAGCTTTCTTT.

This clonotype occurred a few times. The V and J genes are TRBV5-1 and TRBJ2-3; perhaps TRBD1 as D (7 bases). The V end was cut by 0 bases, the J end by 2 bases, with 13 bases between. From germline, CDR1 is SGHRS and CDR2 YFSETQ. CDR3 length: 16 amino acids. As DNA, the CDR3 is TGCGCCAGCAGCTTGGGAGCAGGGGGGTACACAGATACGCAGTATTTT. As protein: CASSLGAGGYTDTQYF.